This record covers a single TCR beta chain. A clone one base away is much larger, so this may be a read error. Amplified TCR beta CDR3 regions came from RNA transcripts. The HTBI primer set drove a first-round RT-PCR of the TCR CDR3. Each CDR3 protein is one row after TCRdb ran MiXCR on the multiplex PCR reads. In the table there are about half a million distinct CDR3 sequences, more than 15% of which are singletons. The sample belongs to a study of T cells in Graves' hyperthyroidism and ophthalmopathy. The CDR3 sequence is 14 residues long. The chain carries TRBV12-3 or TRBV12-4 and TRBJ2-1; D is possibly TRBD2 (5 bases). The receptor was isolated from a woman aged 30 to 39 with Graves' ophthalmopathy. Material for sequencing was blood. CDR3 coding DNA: TGTGCCAGCAGCCGGGAAAGCTCCTACAATGAGCAGTCCTTC. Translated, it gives CASSRESSYNEQSF.